The subject of this entry is one TCR beta chain. Its antigen is currently not known. No base quality values were provided; no much bigger clone lies one nucleotide off. This specimen belongs to a study of cytomegalovirus exposure and HLA in healthy donors (dated 2017 in TCRdb). Study-wide context: An earlier analysis of roughly 610 of the donors reported 276 Gb of sequence data and some 110 million unique TCR beta sequences obtained from about 180 million T cells. Around 300 gigabases of sequencing data and roughly 90 million unique TCR sequences were included in an early release covering over 600 HLA-typed donors. Of the 350 to 450 genotyped donors, over 80% were placed in the genetic ancestry cluster associated with self-reported Caucasian donors. The study was designed to test whether signatures of past pathogen exposure could be identified by cataloging public T cell receptors. The study used immunosequencing to profile the T cell repertoires of approximately 640 subjects and linked those repertoires to cytomegalovirus serostatus. Along with the roughly 710-subject first cohort, a separate validation cohort of 120 different subjects was used. To predict cytomegalovirus infection status, the study brought together high-throughput TCR immunosequencing, statistical association of individual TCRs with disease status, and machine learning. In a later analysis, previously published TCR beta repertoires from fewer than 750 donors were re-analyzed and high-resolution HLA genotyping was added so that TCR occurrence patterns could be studied. Rather than drawing on any new phenotypic data, the later analysis identified candidate immune exposures from TCR beta sequences and the way those sequences occurred across donors. In an earlier analysis of 500 to 650 of the donors, high-throughput TCR beta sequencing was used to judge whether each TCR beta V gene segment behaved as functional or pseudogenic. Alongside the repertoire data, information on donor age, sex, ethnicity and CMV serostatus was compiled. A later genetic analysis used genome-wide SNP genotypes for about 60% of the roughly 700 donors, treating that subset as a discovery cohort. Every discovery cohort repertoire had been produced on one sequencing platform. HLA typing included class I and class II loci at four-digit resolution. The number of donors typed differed by locus, with about 629-630 for A, B, C, DRB1 and DQB1, 522 for DQA1, 606 for DPA1, and some 450 for DPB1. Because of strong linkage in the cohort, roughly five DR-DQ haplotypes were treated as single units for association and clustering. Among 398 genotyped donors of the cohort, an average of roughly 230,000 unique TCR beta nucleotide sequences was sequenced per donor, of which about 18% were non-productive.

The library was made by the immunoSEQ multiplex PCR assay. For the multiplex PCR, a mixture combining 60 forward primers for TCR Vbeta segments and 13 reverse primers for TCR Jbeta segments was used. Amplification of the CDR3 region of rearranged TCR beta genes was performed with a multiplex PCR assay on genomic DNA. On the Illumina HiSeq System, the amplified TCR beta libraries were sequenced as 87-base-pair reads. The source study handled its data this way. A later analysis counted about 82 million unique TCR beta chains across the 650 to 800 repertoires, and about 10 million of these chains were shared by at least two donors. A nearest-neighbor algorithm error-corrected the raw reads and collapsed the reads into unique sequences, merging closely related sequences to remove PCR and sequencing errors. Alignment of CDR3 sequences to IMGT reference sequences was used to assign V, D and J gene segments. For a sequence to be retained, a match of at least six nucleotides was required to both a V gene segment and a J gene segment. A rearrangement was called productive if the CDR3 had no stop codons and remained in frame with V and J, and every other rearrangement was called non-productive. Following IMGT convention, CDR3 was defined as the stretch from the second conserved V-encoded cysteine to the conserved J-encoded phenylalanine. Sequences without an unambiguous match to a single V gene segment were excluded from the earlier analysis of about 600 of the donors. An earlier analysis of about 600 of the donors called V segments functional above 56.7% productive rearrangements and segregating when the between-donor standard deviation exceeded 5%. To diagnose cytomegalovirus status from the catalog of TCR beta chain sequences, a statistical classification framework was built. In a later analysis, TCR nucleotide sequences were compared against IMGT/GENE-DB human TR gene sequences so that V and J genes could be assigned. In a later analysis, CDR3 sequences and most-parsimonious VDJ recombination scenarios were assigned using the TCRdist pipeline. In a later analysis, each TCR beta chain was defined by its CDR3 amino acid sequence together with its V-gene family, and reads without a unique V-gene family were excluded. In a later analysis, some 600 highly shared, low-generation-probability nucleotide sequences were removed to address suspected cross-contamination and a sequencing artifact. In a later analysis, a clonal expansion index for each public chain was calculated from normalized within-repertoire ranks of inferred template counts. Generation probabilities in a later analysis came from a VDJ recombination model fitted to out-of-frame rearrangements, and those results were checked against IGoR. In a later analysis, TCR-TCR, TCR-HLA and TCR-CMV co-occurrence was scored with hypergeometric tests, and a repertoire-size bias correction was applied to TCR pairs. In a later analysis, false discovery rates were estimated by permuting HLA or CMV assignments 20 times. In a later analysis, co-occurring TCRs were grouped with DBSCAN, and TCRdist sequence similarity was added when clustering was performed within HLA-allele-positive subsets. Repertoires with fewer than 30,000 or more than 120,000 public chains were left out of co-occurrence clustering, as were about 5 repertoires with anomalous nucleotide sharing. The table comes from immuneACCESS by way of TCRdb, which keeps in-frame sequences with V and J called. Part of the clones is missing from these tables; in studies checked, under half for an unresolved V gene and the rest for unknown reasons. V and J calls and clone size are copied from that table; D and trimming were computed from the DNA. This sample lists approximately 190,000 clones; around 82% were detected once. The top ten clones comprise 1.5% to 2% of the sample.

The V end gives up 5 bases and the J end 2 bases, leaving 2 bases in the junction not matched to a gene. The CDR3 sequence holds 14 residues, the cysteine and phenylalanine included. Just the 42-base CDR3 DNA is kept, in frame starting at base 1. CDR1 is given as SGHTA and CDR2 as FQGNSA, both from the germline V gene. Broad study findings and their caveats: Most CMV-associated TCR beta chains appeared to be HLA-restricted in a later analysis, and the HLA associations seemed to be driven largely by CMV exposure. A further reported finding was that TCR beta sequences accurately predicted the HLA-A and HLA-B alleles for most subjects in the first cohort. A later genetic analysis reported fewer N-insertions in productive TCRs among donors in an Asian-associated ancestry cluster than the approximately 700-donor mean. The authors suggested that the approach could potentially be generalized to other disease states and immunological phenotypes. Because HLA typing was missing for some donors at each locus, association tests included only the typed subset. The only immune exposure information available for the cohort was CMV serostatus. V-gene and J-gene trimming of TCR beta chains was associated with a missense DCLRE1C variant in a later genetic analysis, and the association was replicated in an independent cohort. Correlated functional status among segregating V segments might reflect linkage disequilibrium, but an unknown experimental factor could not be ruled out. The earlier analysis of 587 of the donors excluded roughly 17 rarely observed V segments, including chromosome 9 orphons, because counts were too low. Only TCR beta chains were sequenced in this cohort, and the absence of alpha or paired-chain data limited detectable features. A few of the identified cytomegalovirus-associated TCR beta chains were confirmed in vitro to be specific for cytomegalovirus antigens. The study gave a list of about 150 TCR beta chains associated with cytomegalovirus. A cluster of highly shared sequence variants was judged likely to be a technical artifact of the sequencing pipeline. Across donors, most TCR sequences were observed very rarely, whereas some public TCRs were present in many individuals. An earlier analysis of approximately 500 of the donors showed that most TCR beta V segments appeared in productive rearrangements either about 90% or about 30% of the time, which broadly matched IMGT annotations. In a later analysis, the rate of TCR association differed among HLA loci, with DRB1 alleles having the most associated TCRs and HLA-C alleles having the fewest. A later analysis found that HLA-associated TCR beta chains were more clonally expanded and had lower generation probabilities than equally common non-associated chains. The presence/absence analyses assumed that sequencing depth was roughly uniform across donors, and that assumption may not be true. The classifier was reported to diagnose cytomegalovirus status with high specificity and sensitivity in both the original and validation cohorts. Some IMGT-functional V segments, including TRBV6-2 and TRBV6-3, could not be distinguished by the 87-base-pair reads and were therefore excluded. In a later analysis, several top co-occurrence clusters were reported to appear linked to parvovirus B19, influenza, CMV and Epstein-Barr virus. At a false discovery rate of 0.05, a later analysis linked 16,951 TCR beta sequences to specific HLA alleles. When HLA alleles, especially DR and DQ, strongly co-occurred, TCR associations were difficult to assign to individual alleles.

The cohort consisted of 670 or so healthy bone marrow donors. Cohort members were all nominally healthy when sampled, although unrecorded immune exposures were likely present. The donor was CMV seropositive and belonged to the group of over 250 seropositive cohort members. A peripheral blood sample was collected from each donor, and TCR beta sequencing was performed on peripheral blood mononuclear cells. Genomic DNA extraction from the blood cell samples was performed with the Qiagen DNeasy Blood Extraction Kit. The specimen sequenced was PBMCs. The TCR was taken from a man aged 40-55 years in good health and CMV-seropositive. The V gene is TRBV7-2 and the J gene is TRBJ1-3; 8 nucleotides in the junction match TRBD1. The sequenced DNA is TGTGCCAGCAGCGCGGACAGGGCTGGAAACACCATATATTTT. The resulting protein is CASSADRAGNTIYF. The entire variable domain, with the stretches around the CDR3 drawn from the reference TRBV7-2 and TRBJ1-3 proteins, is GAGVSQSPSNKVTEKGKDVELRCDPISGHTALYWYRQSLGQGLEFLIYFQGNSAPDKSGLPSDRFSAERTGGSVSTLTIQRTQQEDSAVYLCASSADRAGNTIYFGEGSWLTVV.